This TCR beta chain came from a study of cytomegalovirus exposure and HLA in healthy donors. Looking at the study overall: Earlier, approximately 180 million T cells were analyzed, and 90 million to 120 million unique TCR beta sequences were found among them.

The PCR used 60 Vbeta and 13 Jbeta primers. The method was immunoSEQ multiplex PCR; TCRdb's version includes in-frame clones alone and lacks a portion of them. The sample lists roughly 150,000 clones, 80% seen once, with around 14% in the top ten. Note on this clone: The antigen is not known.

This CDR3 spans 12 amino acids. Trimming removed 7 bases from V and 3 bases from J, with 10 bases in between. CDR1 and CDR2 from the germline V gene are MNHNY and SVGAGI (reference sequence). Whole-study findings and limits: Previously analyzed data showed that most TCR beta V segments were productive at a frequency of about 87% or about 30%.

Specimen: PBMCs. This TCR came from a woman aged 40-49 years in good health and CMV-seronegative. V gene TRBV6-6 combines with J gene TRBJ2-7, with D possibly matching TRBD1 (5 bases). CDR3 DNA: TGTGCCAGCACCCTCCAGGGCTACGAGCAGTACTTC. Its protein is CASTLQGYEQYF.